Listed below are T cell receptor beta chains from one sample, sequenced in a study of OX40 agonist ivuxolimab in advanced cancers. Measured with immunoSEQ multiplex PCR; TCRdb has only the in-frame clones, and not every one. The repertoire includes around 40,000 clones, 80% of them detected once, and 5.1% sits in the top ten. Sequenced material: CD4+ or CD8+ T cells sorted from blood, taken in a trial of the OX40 agonist ivuxolimab. All receptors derive from an adult with an advanced solid tumor such as melanoma, head and neck, liver or kidney cancer. CDR3s include the opening cysteine and the closing phenylalanine or tryptophan. Fields, in order: J gene, V gene, D gene, clone size, CDR3 DNA, CDR3 protein. The D gene is left open where the match is weak. The size field is filled for only some rows; it gives once, few, many or a size class.

TRBJ2-7 TRBV9 - - TGTGCCAGCAGCGTACGGAGCGGGTTTGACGGCGAGCAGTACTTC CASSVRSGFDGEQYF
TRBJ1-1 TRBV6-6 - - TGTGCCAGCAGTCTCCGGGGGGCGAATAAAGCTTTCTTT CASSLRGANKAFF
TRBJ1-6 TRBV27 - few TGTGCCAGCAGTTGGGGTACCGATTCACCCCTCCACTTT CASSWGTDSPLHF
TRBJ1-2 TRBV9 - - TGTGCCAGCAGCATGGGCAGCTATGGCTACACCTTC CASSMGSYGYTF
TRBJ1-1 TRBV5-1 - - TGCGCCAGCAGCTTGCTCCGGGGTAACACTGAAGCTTTCTTT CASSLLRGNTEAFF
TRBJ2-2 TRBV4-3 - few TGCGCCAGCAGCCAAGAATACCACACTGGGGCCGGGGAGCTGTTTTTT CASSQEYHTGAGELFF
TRBJ1-1 TRBV29-1 - once TGCAGCGGTGGGGACACTGAAGCTTTCTTT CSGGDTEAFF
TRBJ2-3 TRBV29-1 - - TGCAGCGTTGCCACGGGCAGGGGAAAGGGTTCAGATACGCAGTATTTT CSVATGRGKGSDTQYF
TRBJ2-3 TRBV6-1 - - TGTGCCAGCAGTCAAATACAGATTAGCACAGATACGCAGTATTTT CASSQIQISTDTQYF
TRBJ2-7 TRBV11-2 TRBD2 once TGTGCCAGCAGCTTAAGCTGGCGGACTAGCGGGCCAACCTACGAGCAGTACTTC CASSLSWRTSGPTYEQYF
TRBJ1-2 TRBV19 - - TGTGCCAGTAGGAGGGGCCAGATATATGGCTACACCTTC CASRRGQIYGYTF
TRBJ2-7 TRBV13 TRBD2 - TGTGCCAGCAGCTACCCAGCGGGAGACGGCGAGCAGTACTTC CASSYPAGDGEQYF
TRBJ1-2 TRBV28 - - TGTGCCACCCTACAGGGAGGTATCTATGGCTACACCTTC CATLQGGIYGYTF
TRBJ1-5 TRBV27 TRBD1 - TGTGCCAGCAGTCATCGGGGACAGGGTTATAGCAATCAGCCCCAGCATTTT CASSHRGQGYSNQPQHF
TRBJ1-5 TRBV6-6 - - TGTGCCAGCTATGCGGACTCCAGCCAGCCCCAGCATTTT CASYADSSQPQHF
TRBJ2-7 TRBV5-6 - - TGTGCCAGCAGCTTAACAGGGACCTACGAGCAGTACTTC CASSLTGTYEQYF
TRBJ2-7 TRBV5-1 - - TGCGCCAGCAGCTCCCAAGGGTACGAGCAGTACTTC CASSSQGYEQYF
TRBJ1-1 TRBV6-4 TRBD1 - TGTGCCAGCAGAGACTCGGACAGGGGGACTGAAGCTTTCTTT CASRDSDRGTEAFF
TRBJ1-1 TRBV6-1 - - TGTGCCAGCAGTACCCGACAGGTCCGAGGGACTGAAGCTTTCTTT CASSTRQVRGTEAFF
TRBJ2-6 TRBV7-9 - - TGTGCCAGCAGCTCCACAAGGAGATCTGGGGCCAACGTCCTGACTTTC CASSSTRRSGANVLTF
TRBJ2-7 TRBV19 TRBD1 - TGTGCCAGTAGTCCCCGGACAGGGTCTGTATCCTACGAGCAGTACTTC CASSPRTGSVSYEQYF
TRBJ2-3 TRBV5-1 - - TGCGCCAGCAGCGATGGGACATTAGGGGATACGCAGTATTTT CASSDGTLGDTQYF
TRBJ1-2 TRBV28 - - TGTGCCACCCCAATCCCAGGGGTCTATGGCTACACCTTC CATPIPGVYGYTF
TRBJ2-1 TRBV19 TRBD2 - TGTGCCAGTACCTCTACCATAGCGGGGCGCTCCTACAATGAGCAGTTCTTC CASTSTIAGRSYNEQFF
TRBJ2-7 TRBV7-2 - - TGTGCCAGCAGCTTAGACTCTACCGGCCCCTACGAGCAGTACTTC CASSLDSTGPYEQYF
TRBJ2-3 TRBV9 - - TGTGCCAGCAGCGTAGCTTGGTTCACAGATACGCAGTATTTT CASSVAWFTDTQYF
TRBJ1-3 TRBV5-1 - - TGCGCCAGCAGCTTGGGGCACAGGGCGGCGGGAAACACCATATATTTT CASSLGHRAAGNTIYF
TRBJ1-1 TRBV28 - - TGTGCCAGCAGTTACCCGGTACAGGGAGGAACTGAAGCTTTCTTT CASSYPVQGGTEAFF
TRBJ1-3 TRBV18 - - TGTGCCAGCTCACCCTATACGCCCGGGACCGCTGGAAACACCATATATTTT CASSPYTPGTAGNTIYF
TRBJ2-1 TRBV7-3 TRBD2 few TGTGCCAGCAGCTCGCTAGCGGGCTCCTACAATGAGCAGTTCTTC CASSSLAGSYNEQFF
TRBJ1-5 TRBV18 TRBD1 - TGTGCCAGTTCCAGGGGGGGAATCAATCAGCCCCAGCATTTT CASSRGGINQPQHF
TRBJ2-5 TRBV5-6 - - TGTGCCAGCAGCTCGAGACTAGTGCCAGTAGGGGAGACCCAGTACTTC CASSSRLVPVGETQYF
TRBJ2-5 TRBV4-1 - once TGCGCCAGCAGCCTAACTCAGGAACAGGTCGGAGGGGAGACCCAGTACTTC CASSLTQEQVGGETQYF
TRBJ2-7 TRBV30 - - TGTGCCTGGAGTGTAAGGGACAAGCAGTACTTC CAWSVRDKQYF
TRBJ2-7 TRBV4-3 - - TGCGCCAGCAGCCTTTCTTACGGGTCCCCCGAGCAGTACTTC CASSLSYGSPEQYF
TRBJ1-6 TRBV11-2 - - TGTGCCAGCAGCTTAGATCCAGGGGTTTCACCCCTCCACTTT CASSLDPGVSPLHF
TRBJ1-1 TRBV7-9 - - TGTGCCAGCAGCTTATTTCAGAACACTGAAGCTTTCTTT CASSLFQNTEAFF
TRBJ1-4 TRBV29-1 - - TGCAGCGTTTTAATGCAGGGAACAGATGAAAAACTGTTTTTT CSVLMQGTDEKLFF
TRBJ1-5 TRBV4-1 - - TGCGCCAGCAGCCAAGAAACTTGGGGGCGACGGGGCAATCAGCCCCAGCATTTT CASSQETWGRRGNQPQHF